This T cell receptor (beta chain) is drawn from a study of blood T cells in healthy people across ages. Using a J-beta primer mix together with a sample-barcoded 5' primer, a second PCR was run for roughly 7 to 12 cycles. TCRdb re-called the 5' RACE reads with MiXCR, one entry per CDR3 protein. The sample carries 1.5 million to 2 million distinct CDR3 sequences, roughly 27% recorded once. Germline V gene sequence: CDR1 SGHAT, CDR2 FQNNGV. This CDR3 comprises 19 residues. Germline trimming cut 4 bases from V and 3 bases from J; bases unmatched to any gene: 15. The gene calls are TRBV11-2 and TRBJ2-2; 9 bases map to TRBD1. Sequencing was carried out using blood. This TCR came from a woman in her 30s in good health. For the CDR3, the DNA is TGTGCCAGCAGCTCCTTTAGATGGGACAGGGACCCATACACCGGGGAGCTGTTTTTT. This gives the protein CASSSFRWDRDPYTGELFF.